These 29 T cell receptor beta chains share one sample of origin, sequenced in a study of blood T cell repertoires in COVID-19. TCRdb's table, derived via immunoSEQ multiplex PCR, lists solely in-frame clones and lacks some. The repertoire holds some 300,000 clones, with 85% to 90% as singletons. Sequencing used peripheral blood. These receptor sequences come from a middle-aged woman with COVID-19, enrolled during active disease.

This chain uses TRBV5-1 with TRBJ1-1, with 7 bases fitting TRBD1. The V and J ends lost 2 bases and 4 bases, in that order; junction bases with no gene match: 14. This CDR3 spans 17 amino acids. Germline V CDR1 and CDR2: SGHRS, YFSETQ. The CDR3 DNA reads as TGCGCCAGCAGCTTTTATTTGTTAAGAGGGGGCCTCACTGAAGCTTTCTTT. This codes for CASSFYLLRGGLTEAFF.

V is TRBV14 and J is TRBJ1-3; D perhaps matches TRBD1 (5 bases). From germline, CDR1 is SGHDN and CDR2 FVKESK. Trimming took 1 base from V and 0 from J, leaving 10 bases between them. CDR3 length equals 16 residues. CDR3 nucleotide sequence: TGTGCCAGCAGCCAAGCGGGGGGAGTCTCTGGAAACACCATATATTTT. Residues: CASSQAGGVSGNTIYF. The variable domain in full, completed from reference TRBV14 and TRBJ1-3, reads EAGVTQFPSHSVIEKGQTVTLRCDPISGHDNLYWYRRVMGKEIKFLLHFVKESKQDESGMPNNRFLAERTGGTYSTLKVQPAELEDSGVYFCASSQAGGVSGNTIYFGEGSWLTVV.

The chain joins TRBV6-5 to TRBJ1-2, with 8 positions matching TRBD1. With 10 bases clipped from V and 0 bases from J, the junction kept 4 bases outside the gene matches. The V gene's germline CDR1 is MNHEY and CDR2 SVGAGI. The CDR3 has 13 amino acids. CDR3 region: CATQTGANYGYTF. The CDR3 nucleotides read TGTGCCACACAGACAGGGGCTAACTATGGCTACACCTTC.

This rearrangement joins TRBV3-1 (or the pseudogene TRBV3-2) to TRBJ1-5; 8 bases fit TRBD1. The CDR3 length is 18 residues. From germline, CDR1 is LGHDT and CDR2 YNNKEL (reference sequence). V lost 2 bases and J lost 7; bases outside the gene matches: 16. The CDR3 DNA reads TGTGCCAGCAGCCAACTTCGGGACAGGCCTCTAAGGGTCCAGCCCCAGCATTTT. Protein: CASSQLRDRPLRVQPQHF.

This chain joins TRBV30 and TRBJ2-1, with D hard to call. This CDR3 is 11 amino acids long. V was cut by 1 base and J by 10 bases, with 8 bases left in between. The germline V gene has CDR1 GTSNPN and CDR2 SVGIG (reference sequence). The CDR3 sequence is CAWSGLWEQFF. DNA for the CDR3: TGTGCCTGGAGTGGGCTCTGGGAGCAGTTCTTC.

In this sample, this clone turned up once. The genes are TRBV5-1 and TRBJ1-5; 8 bases line up with TRBD1. The germline V gene encodes CDR1 SGHRS and CDR2 YFSETQ. The CDR3 consists of 17 residues. The J segment lost 2 bases and the V segment lost 0 bases, leaving 7 bases of the junction unmatched. For the CDR3, the DNA is TGCGCCAGCAGCTTGGAGCCTCCGGGACAGGGCAATCAGCCCCAGCATTTT. Translating it yields CASSLEPPGQGNQPQHF. Full variable domain (remainder filled in from reference TRBV5-1 and TRBJ1-5): KAGVTQTPRYLIKTRGQQVTLSCSPISGHRSVSWYQQTPGQGLQFLFEYFSETQRNKGNFPGRFSGRQFSNSRSEMNVSTLELGDSALYLCASSLEPPGQGNQPQHFGDGTRLSIL.

This clone was recorded a few times. The chain uses TRBV7-2 and TRBJ1-5; D is unresolved. Germline CDR1 reads SGHTA; CDR2 reads FQGNSA. Trimming took 5 bases from V and 7 from J, leaving 12 bases between them. There are 13 residues in the CDR3. CDR3 protein: CASSPDGVQPQHF. The CDR3 DNA reads as TGTGCCAGCAGCCCCGACGGGGTGCAGCCCCAGCATTTT.

V is TRBV7-9 and J is TRBJ1-6; D unclear. Germline CDR1 reads SEHNR; CDR2 reads FQNEAQ (reference sequence). The CDR3 extends over 14 amino acids. V shed 1 base and J shed 7 bases, with 8 bases lying between them. The CDR3 region is CASSLGQINSPLHF. The CDR3 DNA sequence: TGTGCCAGCAGCTTAGGCCAGATCAATTCACCCCTCCACTTT.

This sequence joins TRBV5-1 and TRBJ2-5; TRBD1 matches 8 bases. This CDR3 region has 16 residues. The V gene end was trimmed by 3 bases and the J gene end by 4 bases; junction bases not matched to a gene: 11. Germline V lookup: CDR1 SGHRS, CDR2 YFSETQ. CDR3: CASSYPDRAGPETQYF. CDR3 bases: TGCGCCAGCAGCTACCCGGACAGGGCCGGCCCAGAGACCCAGTACTTC.

The chain recombines TRBV6-5 with TRBJ2-7, with D uncertain. Germline V gives CDR1 MNHEY, CDR2 SVGAGI. Between the trimmed V and J ends, which lost 2 bases and 3 bases, there was a span of 14 bases. The CDR3 runs 15 residues. CDR3 sequence: CASSYPRGSLYEQYF. The CDR3 DNA reads as TGTGCCAGCAGTTACCCGCGAGGTAGCCTCTACGAGCAGTACTTC.

Remarks on this clone: Distinct nucleotide sequences in the sample also encode this CDR3. The genes are TRBV28 and TRBJ1-1; weak D call: TRBD1 (5 bases). V was pared by 8 bases and J by 11 bases, with 18 bases between. CDR3 size: 12 residues. In germline, CDR1 is MDHEN, CDR2 SYDVKM. Here the CDR3 reads CASSPPGGEAFF. As DNA, the CDR3 is TGTGCCAGCTCACCGCCCGGGGGGGAGGCTTTCTTT.

The rearrangement uses TRBV4-1 and TRBJ1-5; the D gene is possibly TRBD1 (6 bases). The CDR3 runs 16 residues. Trimming took 2 bases from V and 4 from J, leaving 15 bases between them. Germline V lookup: CDR1 MGHRA, CDR2 YSYEKL. The DNA of the CDR3 is TGCGCCAGCAGCCAATACAGGGACCCACTGAATCAGCCCCAGCATTTT. It encodes CASSQYRDPLNQPQHF.

This chain connects TRBV12-1 to TRBJ2-5; TRBD2 is the table's D call, not checked against the DNA. TRBV12-1 is recorded as a pseudogene. This CDR3 has 15 residues. The CDR3 is CASSRVLARQETQYF. CDR3 coding DNA: TGTGCCAGCAGTCGGGTCTTGGCCCGGCAAGAGACCCAGTACTTC.

The chain recombines TRBV2 with TRBJ2-5; tentatively, D is TRBD2 (5 bases). V lost 3 bases and J lost 4, with 12 bases in between. CDR3 length: 14 amino acids. Germline V CDR1 and CDR2: SNHLY, FYNNEI. CDR3 sequence reads: CASSDGRGRETQYF. CDR3 nucleotides: TGTGCCAGCAGTGACGGTCGAGGGCGAGAGACCCAGTACTTC.

The V and J genes are TRBV18 and TRBJ2-5; TRBD2 matches at 9 bases. V trimming: 2 bases; J trimming: 4 bases; junction bases outside the gene matches: 5. Per germline, CDR1 KGHSH and CDR2 LQKENI. This CDR3 spans 15 amino acids. CDR3 sequence: CASSPLSSGAETQYF. CDR3 nucleotides: TGTGCCAGCTCACCATTGTCTAGCGGGGCAGAGACCCAGTACTTC.

This clone was seen just once. The genes are TRBV6-2 or TRBV6-3 and TRBJ2-7; TRBD1 is a possible D gene (5 bases). Germline V gene lookup returns CDR1 MNHEY and CDR2 SVGEGT. V lost 6 bases and J 3 bases, leaving 21 bases between the germline ends. CDR3 length: 16 amino acids. The chain's CDR3 is CASSLPRTIKFYEQYF. In nucleotides, the CDR3 is TGTGCCAGCAGCCTTCCTAGGACAATAAAATTCTACGAGCAGTACTTC.

V is TRBV19 and J is TRBJ2-7, with 8 nucleotides matching TRBD1. With V trimmed by 8 bases and J by 3 bases, 15 bases remained unmatched. Germline loops: CDR1 LNHDA, CDR2 SQIVND (reference sequence). The CDR3 has 16 residues. DNA of the CDR3: TGTGCCAGTCCCCCCAACGCGACAGGGGAAGGCTACGAGCAGTACTTC. Residues: CASPPNATGEGYEQYF.

The J gene is TRBJ2-7, the V gene TRBV9, with 9 bases that match TRBD1. The CDR3 is 15 amino acids. The germline V gene encodes CDR1 SGDLS and CDR2 YYNGEE. V dropped 0 bases and J dropped 4; count of bases not matched to a gene: 5. The CDR3 nucleotides read TGTGCCAGCAGCGTAGAGGGGACAGGGTGGTACGAGCAGTACTTC. It codes for CASSVEGTGWYEQYF.

The chain employs TRBV6-2 or TRBV6-3 and TRBJ2-5; 11 bases align to TRBD1. Germline CDR1 MNHEY, CDR2 SVGEGT. Trimming removed 2 bases from V and 4 bases from J; junction bases left unmatched: 9. CDR3 length equals 17 residues. The CDR3 loop reads CASSYGVRTGGIETQYF. CDR3 sequence (DNA): TGTGCCAGCAGTTACGGGGTTAGGACAGGGGGCATAGAGACCCAGTACTTC.

The chain combines TRBV5-6 with TRBJ2-1; D unclear. The V gene lost 0 bases and the J gene lost 5 bases, with 9 bases spanning the gap. CDR1 is SGHDT, CDR2 YYEEEE, per germline. CDR3 length: 14 amino acids. The CDR3 region is CASSLETSHNEQFF. CDR3 bases: TGTGCCAGCAGCTTGGAGACATCTCACAATGAGCAGTTCTTC.

Here the CDR3 reads CASSQVPSSSANTGELFF. The CDR3, as DNA: TGTGCCAGCAGCCAGGTCCCCTCCTCTAGCGCGAACACCGGGGAGCTGTTTTTT. V usage is TRBV3-1 (or the pseudogene TRBV3-2) and J usage is TRBJ2-2; possibly TRBD2 for D (6 bases). Germline V CDR1 and CDR2: LGHDT, YNNKEL (reference sequence). The CDR3 covers 18 residues. V was trimmed by 3 bases and J by 0 bases, leaving 17 bases between them.

V gene TRBV6-1 combines with J gene TRBJ2-5; 8 positions agree with TRBD1. The germline V gene encodes CDR1 MNHNS and CDR2 SASEGT. The V segment lost 3 bases and the J segment 5 bases; nucleotides outside the gene matches: 8. CDR3 size: 15 residues. The CDR3 loop is CASSEAGGSWETQYF. For the CDR3, the DNA is TGTGCCAGCAGTGAGGCAGGGGGCTCGTGGGAGACCCAGTACTTC.

The chain joins TRBV7-3 to TRBJ1-1, with 8 bases that match TRBD1. Germline lookup yields CDR1 SGHTA and CDR2 FQGTGA. This CDR3 comprises 14 residues. The V segment lost 5 bases and the J segment 2 bases; nucleotides outside the gene matches: 4. The CDR3 protein is CASSGGQGNTEAFF. Here the CDR3 DNA reads TGTGCCAGCAGCGGAGGACAGGGAAACACTGAAGCTTTCTTT.

The chain recombines TRBV7-9 with TRBJ2-1; 9 bases are a match to TRBD1. Per the germline V gene, CDR1 is SEHNR and CDR2 is FQNEAQ (reference sequence). The V gene end was trimmed by 4 bases and the J gene end by 6 bases; junction bases not matched to a gene: 7. The length of the CDR3 is 15 residues. The CDR3 DNA sequence: TGTGCCAGCAGCTCCACCCGGGACAGGGTCAATGAGCAGTTCTTC. Its translation is CASSSTRDRVNEQFF.

This chain connects TRBV11-2 to TRBJ1-4, with 10 bases that match TRBD1. Unmatched junction bases numbered 10, after V lost 5 bases and J lost 4 bases. This CDR3 contains 17 residues. Germline V gene lookup returns CDR1 SGHAT and CDR2 FQNNGV. The CDR3 here is CASSPGTGEYRNEKLFF. In DNA form, the CDR3 reads TGTGCCAGCAGCCCGGGGACAGGGGAGTATCGTAATGAAAAACTGTTTTTT.

The chain joins TRBV19 to TRBJ1-4; 11 bases match TRBD1. The germline V gene has CDR1 LNHDA and CDR2 SQIVND (reference sequence). V lost 6 bases, J lost 1 base, and 4 bases stayed unmatched. The CDR3 covers 16 residues. The CDR3 protein is CASSGQGAGTNEKLFF. In nucleotides, the CDR3 is TGTGCCAGTAGCGGACAGGGGGCAGGAACTAATGAAAAACTGTTTTTT.

The genes are TRBV7-2 and TRBJ2-4; 8 nucleotides align to TRBD2. V gave up 6 bases and J gave up 12 bases; unmatched junction bases: 13. From germline, CDR1 is SGHTA and CDR2 FQGNSA. The CDR3 runs 14 residues. As DNA, the CDR3 is TGTGCCAGCAGTTGGAACCAAGCGGGAGCAACTCAGTACTTC. Its protein is CASSWNQAGATQYF.

V gene TRBV7-2 combines with J gene TRBJ2-7; 7 nucleotides align to TRBD1. J gave up 4 bases and V 5 bases, and 11 bases lay outside the gene matches. Germline CDR1 SGHTA, CDR2 FQGNSA. The CDR3 has 15 residues. In DNA form, the CDR3 reads TGTGCCAGCAGCACAACAGGGGCCCCCCTTTACGAGCAGTACTTC. The encoded protein is CASSTTGAPLYEQYF. Together with reference TRBV7-2 and TRBJ2-7, the CDR3 gives the full variable domain: GAGVSQSPSNKVTEKGKDVELRCDPISGHTALYWYRQSLGQGLEFLIYFQGNSAPDKSGLPSDRFSAERTGGSVSTLTIQRTQQEDSAVYLCASSTTGAPLYEQYFGPGTRLTVT.

This clone appeared a single time. The genes are TRBV7-9 and TRBJ2-1; D ambiguous. V was clipped by 7 bases and J by 4 bases, with 11 bases between them. This CDR3 is built from 13 residues. Germline V CDR1 and CDR2: SEHNR, FQNEAQ (reference sequence). DNA for the CDR3: TGTGCCAGCACTGAGGATTCTTACAATGAGCAGTTCTTC. This encodes CASTEDSYNEQFF.